One sample yielded the 23 T cell receptor beta chains listed below, sequenced in a study of blood T cell repertoires in COVID-19. TCRdb keeps only in-frame clones here, not all; method: immunoSEQ multiplex PCR. This table has roughly 100,000 clones, about nine tenths appearing once. Material for sequencing was peripheral blood. These receptors were collected from a woman aged 70-85 years with acute or convalescent COVID-19.

The chain is built from TRBV19 and TRBJ1-2, with 12 bases fitting TRBD1. The CDR3 runs 14 residues. V was clipped by 8 bases and J by 8 bases; unmatched bases: 9. Looked up from germline, CDR1 is LNHDA and CDR2 is SQIVND (reference sequence). In nucleotides, the CDR3 is TGTGCCAGTGACACGGGACAGGGGGCGCAGGGCTACACCTTC. Translation gives CASDTGQGAQGYTF.

The genes are TRBV19 and TRBJ1-1; perhaps TRBD1 as D (5 bases). From germline, CDR1 is LNHDA and CDR2 SQIVND (reference sequence). V lost 5 bases, J lost 4 bases, and 14 bases lay in between. This CDR3 has 14 residues. CDR3 in amino acids: CASSPSDTLTEAFF. The CDR3 nucleotides are TGTGCCAGTAGTCCGTCGGACACACTCACTGAAGCTTTCTTT.

This sequence joins TRBV30 and TRBJ2-5, with TRBD1 identical over 8 bases. There are 14 residues in the CDR3. Germline V CDR1 and CDR2: GTSNPN, SVGIG (reference sequence). V was clipped by 0 bases and J by 4 bases; unmatched bases: 4. The CDR3 DNA reads TGTGCCTGGAGTGTAGCAGGGGGCAGAGAGACCCAGTACTTC. It codes for CAWSVAGGRETQYF.

This clone has only one observation. The CDR3 DNA sequence: TGTGCCAGTTCCGAGGACAGGAGCGTGACAAAACTGTTTTTT. Amino acid sequence: CASSEDRSVTKLFF. V usage is TRBV19 and J usage is TRBJ1-4; TRBD1 matches 7 bases. The V gene's germline CDR1 is LNHDA and CDR2 SQIVND (reference sequence). The CDR3 length is 14 residues. Unmatched junction bases numbered 13, after V lost 8 bases and J lost 10 bases.

The chain has TRBV3-1 (or the pseudogene TRBV3-2) and TRBJ2-7; the D is unclear. The germline V gene encodes CDR1 LGHDT and CDR2 YNNKEL (reference sequence). The CDR3 is 15 amino acids. The V gene lost 0 bases and the J gene lost 2 bases, with 11 bases spanning the gap. The CDR3 DNA reads TGTGCCAGCAGCCAAGAGCAAGCCCTTCCCTACGAGCAGTACTTC. Translating it yields CASSQEQALPYEQYF.

This chain connects TRBV19 to TRBJ2-3; 11 bases are a match to TRBD1. Germline V gene sequence: CDR1 LNHDA, CDR2 SQIVND (reference sequence). Trimming at V came to 9 bases and at J to 4 bases, leaving 9 bases not matched to a gene. The CDR3 consists of 15 residues. The CDR3 is CASSTGTGGADTQYF. The DNA of the CDR3 is TGTGCCAGCTCAACCGGGACAGGGGGAGCAGATACGCAGTATTTT. The full variable domain, completed using reference TRBV19 and TRBJ2-3, is DGGITQSPKYLFRKEGQNVTLSCEQNLNHDAMYWYRQDPGQGLRLIYYSQIVNDFQKGDIAEGYSVSREKKESFPLTVTSAQKNPTAFYLCASSTGTGGADTQYFGPGTRLTVL.

This chain links TRBV15 with TRBJ1-3; the D is unclear. The CDR3 consists of 16 residues. Per the germline V gene, CDR1 is LNHNV and CDR2 is YYDKDF (reference sequence). V lost 5 bases and J lost 2, with 16 bases in between. In DNA form, the CDR3 reads TGTGCCACCAGCCTGGAAATGTGGCAGGCTGGAAACACCATATATTTT. Encoded protein: CATSLEMWQAGNTIYF. The full variable domain, its missing parts supplied by reference TRBV15 and TRBJ1-3, is DAMVIQNPRYQVTQFGKPVTLSCSQTLNHNVMYWYQQKSSQAPKLLFHYYDKDFNNEADTPDNFQSRRPNTSFCFLDIRSPGLGDTAMYLCATSLEMWQAGNTIYFGEGSWLTVV.

The genes are TRBV11-3 and TRBJ1-1; a possible D gene is TRBD1 (6 bases). Germline V lookup: CDR1 SGHNT, CDR2 YENEEA. Between the trimmed V and J ends, which lost 5 bases and 1 base, there was a span of 14 bases. The CDR3 runs to 15 residues. The CDR3 spells CASSGGQMWNTEAFF. The CDR3 DNA is TGTGCCAGCAGCGGAGGACAGATGTGGAACACTGAAGCTTTCTTT.

The genes are TRBV2 and TRBJ2-5, with a weak D call TRBD2 (5 bases). The length of the CDR3 is 13 residues. Trimming shortened V by 4 bases and J by 5 bases, and 11 bases separated the two germline ends. CDR1 is SNHLY, CDR2 FYNNEI, per germline. CDR3 coding DNA: TGTGCCAGCAGTGCGGAGGCTTCGGAGACCCAGTACTTC. Translating it yields CASSAEASETQYF.

The gene calls are TRBV19 and TRBJ2-7; weak D call: TRBD1 (6 bases). Trimming left V 3 bases short and J 6 bases short, with 15 bases between. The CDR3 runs to 14 residues. In germline, CDR1 is LNHDA, CDR2 SQIVND (reference sequence). As DNA, the CDR3 is TGTGCCAGTAGTATGGAACAGGGAAGATTCGAGCAGTACTTC. As protein: CASSMEQGRFEQYF.

This chain uses TRBV29-1 with TRBJ1-1; 8 nucleotides line up with TRBD1. This CDR3 has 11 amino acids. The germline V gene has CDR1 SQVTM and CDR2 ANQGSEA. CDR3 sequence (DNA): TGCAGAGCAGGGGGCAACACTGAAGCTTTCTTT. Its protein is CRAGGNTEAFF. Full variable domain (outside the CDR3, taken from reference TRBV29-1 and TRBJ1-1): SAVISQKPSRDICQRGTSLTIQCQVDSQVTMMFWYRQQPGQSLTLIATANQGSEATYESGFVIDKFPISRPNLTFSTLTVSNMSPEDSSIYLCRAGGNTEAFFGQGTRLTVV.

V usage is TRBV28 and J usage is TRBJ1-2; D perhaps matches TRBD1 (6 bases). Germline V CDR1 and CDR2: MDHEN, SYDVKM. This CDR3 is 11 amino acids long. CDR3 protein: CVARGNYGYTF. CDR3 sequence (DNA): TGTGTAGCCAGGGGTAACTATGGCTACACCTTC.

The gene calls are TRBV5-1 and TRBJ2-2; tentatively, D is TRBD2 (5 bases). Trimming took off 4 bases at V and 2 bases at J, with 18 bases between the two ends. The germline CDR1 and CDR2 sequences are SGHRS and YFSETQ. The CDR3 length is 17 residues. CDR3 nucleotides: TGCGCCAGCAGCATAACTAGGGTGGGGAGAAACACCGGGGAGCTGTTTTTT. This encodes CASSITRVGRNTGELFF.

There are a few counts of this clone. The rearrangement joins TRBV7-9 to TRBJ1-1; 8 bases line up with TRBD1. J gave up 3 bases and V 1 base, and 4 bases lay outside the gene matches. Germline CDR1 and CDR2: SEHNR and FQNEAQ (reference sequence). The CDR3 runs to 15 residues. CDR3 loop: CASSLEDRVDTEAFF. CDR3 DNA sequence: TGTGCCAGCAGCTTAGAGGACAGGGTGGACACTGAAGCTTTCTTT.

This sequence joins TRBV5-8 and TRBJ1-6; 8 positions agree with TRBD1. Germline CDR1 and CDR2: SGHTS and YDEGEE. Trimming removed 0 bases from V and 10 bases from J; junction bases left unmatched: 6. The CDR3 covers 15 residues. This CDR3 reads CASSLEQGAGSPLHF. The CDR3 coding sequence is TGTGCCAGCAGCTTGGAGCAGGGGGCCGGATCACCCCTCCACTTT.

The CDR3 bases are TGCGCCAGCAGTCAGTTTCTAGCGGACTGGAACACCGGGGAGCTGTTTTTT. It codes for CASSQFLADWNTGELFF. This rearrangement joins TRBV23-1 to TRBJ2-2; TRBD2 agrees at 7 bases. TRBV23-1 is marked as an open reading frame, function uncertain. V dropped 3 bases and J dropped 1; count of bases not matched to a gene: 8. There are 17 residues in the CDR3.

This chain connects TRBV28 to TRBJ2-3, with 7 positions matching TRBD1. CDR1 is MDHEN and CDR2 is SYDVKM in the germline V gene. V was clipped by 7 bases and J by 6 bases; unmatched bases: 7. This CDR3 contains 13 residues. DNA of the CDR3: TGTGCCAGCAAGGAGACAGGGACGGATACGCAGTATTTT. This translates into CASKETGTDTQYF.

This chain connects TRBV2 to TRBJ2-1; TRBD2 matches at 8 bases. This CDR3 comprises 17 residues. Germline assignment: CDR1 SNHLY and CDR2 FYNNEI. The V segment lost 1 base and the J segment 9 bases; nucleotides outside the gene matches: 14. In DNA form, the CDR3 reads TGTGCCAGCAGTGAAGGGGGGCACGGGAGGGCCAGTGGTGAGCAGTTCTTC. Protein product: CASSEGGHGRASGEQFF.

This clone was recorded only once. The chain is built from TRBV18 and TRBJ2-5; 8 nucleotides line up with TRBD1. Germline V gene sequence: CDR1 KGHSH, CDR2 LQKENI. This CDR3 has 15 residues. Trimming cost V 5 bases and J 1 base; bases outside gene matches: 6. CDR3 region: CASSGQGTRQETQYF. CDR3 nucleotide sequence: TGTGCCAGCTCAGGACAGGGTACACGCCAAGAGACCCAGTACTTC.

The J gene is TRBJ2-7, the V gene TRBV19, with D possibly TRBD2 on 5 matching bases. V shed 7 bases and J shed 3 bases, with 19 bases lying between them. The CDR3 length is 15 residues. Germline V gives CDR1 LNHDA, CDR2 SQIVND (reference sequence). The CDR3 DNA reads as TGTGCCAGTACCCCAACCTCCGGACTTAACTACGAGCAGTACTTC. It yields the protein CASTPTSGLNYEQYF.

This chain uses TRBV10-1 with TRBJ1-2, with D maybe TRBD1 (6 bases). Trimming removed 2 bases from V and 4 bases from J, with 14 bases in between. Germline CDR1 and CDR2: WNHNN and SYGVQD (reference sequence). CDR3 size: 15 residues. The CDR3 region has the DNA TGCGCCAGCAGTGAGCCCCGGGACATCTTCTATGGCTACACCTTC. Translating it yields CASSEPRDIFYGYTF.

The chain is built from TRBV29-1 and TRBJ2-3; 11 bases match TRBD2. The CDR3 spans 17 residues. CDR1 is SQVTM, CDR2 ANQGSEA, per germline. Trimming took 4 bases from V and 0 from J; bases not matched to a gene: 9. The CDR3 reads CSVAPSGRPSSTDTQYF. CDR3 DNA: TGCAGCGTTGCGCCTAGCGGGAGGCCCTCTAGCACAGATACGCAGTATTTT.

This clone showed up just once. V gene TRBV5-1 combines with J gene TRBJ2-3; 9 bases map to TRBD2. This CDR3 is 16 amino acids long. V gave up 4 bases and J gave up 3 bases; unmatched junction bases: 9. Germline values: CDR1 SGHRS, CDR2 YFSETQ. CDR3 nucleotide sequence: TGCGCCAGCAGCCAAATTAGCGGGAGCCCAACAGATACGCAGTATTTT. Translated, it gives CASSQISGSPTDTQYF. The full variable domain, with the rest looked up from reference TRBV5-1 and TRBJ2-3, is KAGVTQTPRYLIKTRGQQVTLSCSPISGHRSVSWYQQTPGQGLQFLFEYFSETQRNKGNFPGRFSGRQFSNSRSEMNVSTLELGDSALYLCASSQISGSPTDTQYFGPGTRLTVL.